The clone carrying this T cell receptor (beta chain) has a single count. This record comes from a study of tumor and adjacent non-tumor tissue in lung cancer. Looked up from germline, CDR1 is SGHRS and CDR2 is YFSETQ. The V end lost 4 bases, the J end lost 2 bases, and 19 bases lay between the germline ends. This CDR3 has 16 amino acids. A modified ARM-PCR protocol with three rounds of nested PCR amplified TCRbeta. TCRdb fed the multiplex PCR reads into MiXCR, producing one record per CDR3 protein. This table has approximately 90,000 distinct CDR3 sequences, about 70% appearing once. This sample's RNA came from whole unsorted tissue.

The sample comprised lung tumor tissue. This chain uses TRBV5-1 with TRBJ2-7; tentatively, D is TRBD1 (5 bases). The TCR comes from a man aged 60 to 75 with non-small cell lung cancer. This CDR3 is CASSRHTLRGTYEQYF. DNA of the CDR3: TGCGCCAGCAGCCGCCACACACTTAGGGGTACCTACGAGCAGTACTTC.